This T cell receptor (beta chain) was profiled in a study of shared clonotypes between healthy human individuals. About the research overall: The plates for each donor numbered three CD4 naive, three CD4 memory, two CD8 naive and one CD8 memory.

This clone has a single count. J was trimmed by 5 bases and V by 6 bases; bases with no gene match: 7. CDR3 length: 13 residues. CDR1 and CDR2 (germline): SQVTM, ANQGSEA. Sequenced by immunoSEQ multiplex PCR; TCRdb stores in-frame clones only, minus some. The table shows roughly 400,000 clones, with around 96% occurring only once. The sequence derives from a man in his thirties or forties in good health. The J gene is TRBJ2-5, the V gene TRBV29-1; 9 nucleotides line up with TRBD2. Sequenced sample: memory CD8+ T cells sorted from blood. The subset: CD45RO+ cells pooled with CCR7-negative TemRA cells. The CDR3 loop is CSVAGTSRETQYF. In DNA form, the CDR3 reads TGCAGCGTCGCCGGGACTAGCCGCGAGACCCAGTACTTC.